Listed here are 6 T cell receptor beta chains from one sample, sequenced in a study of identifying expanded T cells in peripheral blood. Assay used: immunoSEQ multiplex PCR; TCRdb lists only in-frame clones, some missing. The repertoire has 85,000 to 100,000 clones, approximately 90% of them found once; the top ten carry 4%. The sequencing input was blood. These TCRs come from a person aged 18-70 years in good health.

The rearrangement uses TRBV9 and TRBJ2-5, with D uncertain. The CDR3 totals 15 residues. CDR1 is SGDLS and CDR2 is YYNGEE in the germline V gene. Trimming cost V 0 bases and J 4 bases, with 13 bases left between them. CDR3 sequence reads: CASSVGGISGETQYF. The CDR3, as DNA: TGTGCCAGCAGCGTAGGTGGGATATCGGGAGAGACCCAGTACTTC. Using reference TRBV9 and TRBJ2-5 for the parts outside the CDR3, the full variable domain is DSGVTQTPKHLITATGQRVTLRCSPRSGDLSVYWYQQSLDQGLQFLIQYYNGEERAKGNILERFSAQQFPDLHSELNLSSLELGDSALYFCASSVGGISGETQYFGPGTRLLVL.

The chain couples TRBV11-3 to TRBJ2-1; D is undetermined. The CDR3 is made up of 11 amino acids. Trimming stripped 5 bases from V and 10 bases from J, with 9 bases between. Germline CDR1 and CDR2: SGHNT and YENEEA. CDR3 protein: CASSQSFEQFF. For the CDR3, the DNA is TGTGCCAGCAGCCAATCGTTCGAGCAGTTCTTC.

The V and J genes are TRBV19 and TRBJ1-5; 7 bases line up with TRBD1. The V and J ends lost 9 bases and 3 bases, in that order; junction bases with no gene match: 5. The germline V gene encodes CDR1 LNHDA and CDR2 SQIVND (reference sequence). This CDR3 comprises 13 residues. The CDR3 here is CASTDRANQPQHF. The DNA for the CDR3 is TGTGCCAGCACCGACAGGGCCAATCAGCCCCAGCATTTT.

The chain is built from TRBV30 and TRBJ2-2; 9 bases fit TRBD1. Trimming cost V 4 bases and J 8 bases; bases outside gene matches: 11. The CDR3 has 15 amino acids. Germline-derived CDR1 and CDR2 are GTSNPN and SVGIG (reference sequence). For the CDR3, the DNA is TGTGCCTGGACACCTGGGACAGGGACTGTAGGGGAGCTGTTTTTT. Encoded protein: CAWTPGTGTVGELFF.

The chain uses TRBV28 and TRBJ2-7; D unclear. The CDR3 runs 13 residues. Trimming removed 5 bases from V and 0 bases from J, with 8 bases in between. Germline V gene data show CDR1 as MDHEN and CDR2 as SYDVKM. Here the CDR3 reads CASSRGGSYEQYF. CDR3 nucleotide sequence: TGTGCCAGCAGTCGCGGCGGCTCCTACGAGCAGTACTTC.

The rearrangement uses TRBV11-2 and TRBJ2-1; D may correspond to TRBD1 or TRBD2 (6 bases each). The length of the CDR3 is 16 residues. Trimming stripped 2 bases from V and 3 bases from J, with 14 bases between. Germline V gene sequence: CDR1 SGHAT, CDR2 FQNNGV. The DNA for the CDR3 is TGTGCCAGCAGCTTACTTGGGGGGCTCCTCTACAATGAGCAGTTCTTC. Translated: CASSLLGGLLYNEQFF.